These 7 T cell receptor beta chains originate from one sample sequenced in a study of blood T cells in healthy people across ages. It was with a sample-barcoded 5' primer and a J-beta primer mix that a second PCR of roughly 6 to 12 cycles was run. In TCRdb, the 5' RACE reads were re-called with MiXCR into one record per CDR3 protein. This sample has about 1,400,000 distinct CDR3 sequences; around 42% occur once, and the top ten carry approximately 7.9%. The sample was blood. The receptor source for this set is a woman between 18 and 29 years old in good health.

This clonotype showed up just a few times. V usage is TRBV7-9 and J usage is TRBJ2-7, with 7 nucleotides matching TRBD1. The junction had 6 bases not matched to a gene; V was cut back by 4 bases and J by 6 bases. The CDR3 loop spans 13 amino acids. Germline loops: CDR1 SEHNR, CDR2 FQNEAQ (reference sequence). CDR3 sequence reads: CASSSTGISEQYF. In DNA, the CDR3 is TGTGCCAGCAGCTCGACAGGGATAAGCGAGCAGTACTTC.

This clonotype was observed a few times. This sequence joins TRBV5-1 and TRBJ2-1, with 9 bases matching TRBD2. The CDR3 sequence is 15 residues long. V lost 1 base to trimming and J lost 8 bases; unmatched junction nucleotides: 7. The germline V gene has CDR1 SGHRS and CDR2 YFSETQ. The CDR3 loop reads CASSLFLAGSDEQFF. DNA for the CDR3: TGCGCCAGCAGCTTGTTCCTAGCGGGGAGCGATGAGCAGTTCTTC.

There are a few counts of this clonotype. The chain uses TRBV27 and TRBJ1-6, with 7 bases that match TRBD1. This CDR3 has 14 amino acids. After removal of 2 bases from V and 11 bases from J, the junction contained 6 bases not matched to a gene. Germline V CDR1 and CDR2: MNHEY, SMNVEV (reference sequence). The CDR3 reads CASSLDRVGTPLHF. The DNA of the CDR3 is TGTGCCAGCAGTTTAGACAGGGTAGGAACACCCCTCCACTTT.

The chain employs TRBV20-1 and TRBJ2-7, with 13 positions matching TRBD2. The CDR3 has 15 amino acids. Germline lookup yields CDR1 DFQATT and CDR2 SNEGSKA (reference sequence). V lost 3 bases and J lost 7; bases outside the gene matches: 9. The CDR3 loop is CSARGGLAGIDEQYF. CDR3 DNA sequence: TGCAGTGCTAGGGGGGGACTAGCGGGAATCGATGAGCAGTACTTC.

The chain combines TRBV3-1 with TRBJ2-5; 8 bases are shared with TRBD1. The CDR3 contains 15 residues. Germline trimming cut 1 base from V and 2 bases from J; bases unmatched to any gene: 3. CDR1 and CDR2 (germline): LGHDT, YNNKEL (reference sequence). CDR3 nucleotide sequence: TGTGCCAGCAGCCAAGTTGGGACAGGACAAGAGACCCAGTACTTC. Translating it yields CASSQVGTGQETQYF.

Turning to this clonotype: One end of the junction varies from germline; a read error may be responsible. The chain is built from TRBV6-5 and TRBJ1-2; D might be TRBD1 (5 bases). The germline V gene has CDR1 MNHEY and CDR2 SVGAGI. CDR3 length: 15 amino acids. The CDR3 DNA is TGTGCCGGCAGTCCCTACCGAGGGACTGACTATGGCTACACCTTC. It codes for CAGSPYRGTDYGYTF.

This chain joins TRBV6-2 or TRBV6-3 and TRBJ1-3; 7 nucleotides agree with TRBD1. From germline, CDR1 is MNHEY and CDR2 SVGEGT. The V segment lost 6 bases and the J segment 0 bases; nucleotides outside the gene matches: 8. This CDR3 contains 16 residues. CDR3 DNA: TGTGCCAGCAGCCGCGGGACAGCTAACTCTGGAAACACCATATATTTT. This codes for CASSRGTANSGNTIYF.